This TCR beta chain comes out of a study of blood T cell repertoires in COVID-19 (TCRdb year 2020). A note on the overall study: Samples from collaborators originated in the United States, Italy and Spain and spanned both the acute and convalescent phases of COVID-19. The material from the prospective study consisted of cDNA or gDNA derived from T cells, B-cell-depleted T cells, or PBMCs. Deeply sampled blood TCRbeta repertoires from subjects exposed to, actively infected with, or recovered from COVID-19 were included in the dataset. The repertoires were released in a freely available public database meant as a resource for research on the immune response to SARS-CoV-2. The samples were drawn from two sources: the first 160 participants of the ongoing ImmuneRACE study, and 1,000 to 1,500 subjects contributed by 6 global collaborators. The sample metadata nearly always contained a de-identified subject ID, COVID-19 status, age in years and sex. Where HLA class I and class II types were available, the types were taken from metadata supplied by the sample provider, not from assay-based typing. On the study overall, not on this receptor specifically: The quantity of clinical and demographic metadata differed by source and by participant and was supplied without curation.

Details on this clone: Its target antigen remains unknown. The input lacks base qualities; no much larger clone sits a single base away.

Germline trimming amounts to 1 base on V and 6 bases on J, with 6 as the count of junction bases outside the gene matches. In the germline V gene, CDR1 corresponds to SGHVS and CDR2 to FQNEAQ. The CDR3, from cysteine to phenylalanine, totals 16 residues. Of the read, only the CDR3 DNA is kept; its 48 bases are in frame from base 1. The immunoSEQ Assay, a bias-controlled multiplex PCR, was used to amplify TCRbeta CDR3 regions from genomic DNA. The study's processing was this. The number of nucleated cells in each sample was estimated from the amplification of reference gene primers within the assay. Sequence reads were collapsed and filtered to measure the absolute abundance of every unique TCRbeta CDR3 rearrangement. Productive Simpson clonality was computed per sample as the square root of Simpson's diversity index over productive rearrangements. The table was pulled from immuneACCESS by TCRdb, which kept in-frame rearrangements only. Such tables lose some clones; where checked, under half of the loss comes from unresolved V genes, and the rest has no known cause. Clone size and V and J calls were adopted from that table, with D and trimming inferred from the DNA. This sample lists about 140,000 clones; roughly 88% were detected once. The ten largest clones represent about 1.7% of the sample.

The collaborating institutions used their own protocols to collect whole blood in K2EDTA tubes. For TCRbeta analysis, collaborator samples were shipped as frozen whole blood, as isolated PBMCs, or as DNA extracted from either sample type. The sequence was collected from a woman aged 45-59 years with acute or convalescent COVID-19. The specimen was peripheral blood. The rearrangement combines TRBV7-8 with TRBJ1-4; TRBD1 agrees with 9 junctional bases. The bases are TGTGCCAGCAGCTTAGAGGGGGGGACAGGGTATGAAAAACTGTTTTTT. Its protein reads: CASSLEGGTGYEKLFF.